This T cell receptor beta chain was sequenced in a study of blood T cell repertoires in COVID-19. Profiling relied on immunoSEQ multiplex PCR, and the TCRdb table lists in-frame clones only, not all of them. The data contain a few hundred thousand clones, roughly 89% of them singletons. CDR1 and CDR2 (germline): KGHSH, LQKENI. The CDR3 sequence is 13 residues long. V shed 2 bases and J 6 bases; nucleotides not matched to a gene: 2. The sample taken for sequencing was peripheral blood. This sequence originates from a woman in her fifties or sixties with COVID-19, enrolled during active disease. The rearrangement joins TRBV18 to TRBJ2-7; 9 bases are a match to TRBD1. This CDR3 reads CASSPGQGFEQYF. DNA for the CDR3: TGTGCCAGCTCACCAGGACAGGGGTTCGAGCAGTACTTC.